These T cell receptor beta chains were read from a single sample in a study of T cells in Graves' hyperthyroidism and ophthalmopathy. TCRdb analysed the multiplex PCR reads with MiXCR anew, one entry per CDR3 protein. The sample has 550,000 to 700,000 distinct CDR3 sequences; roughly 50% are singletons. The sample comprised peripheral blood or thyroid tissue (not recorded which). Source of these receptors: an adult woman with Graves' disease, either hyperthyroidism or ophthalmopathy (not recorded which). Both conserved end residues are part of each CDR3. A D gene is named only where the DNA matches it firmly.

CDR3 protein | V gene | D gene | J gene
CAIRVSTQETQYF | TRBV10-3 | . | TRBJ2-5
CASSLGVTGAYVLTF | TRBV11-2 | . | TRBJ2-6
CASSVALDKWNEQYF | TRBV9 | . | TRBJ2-7
CSASPMSGSGRPQETQYF | TRBV20-1 | TRBD2 | TRBJ2-5
CSVVLGNTIYF | TRBV29-1 | . | TRBJ1-3
CASPPLPDRDFGTIYF | TRBV7-2 | TRBD1 | TRBJ1-3
CASRRVGKNTEAFF | TRBV5-1 | . | TRBJ1-1
CASSLGARSGKGNQPQHF | TRBV28 | . | TRBJ1-5
CASSLRQGGKQYF | TRBV7-3 | TRBD1 | TRBJ2-7
CASKGGDQPQHF | TRBV12-3/TRBV12-4 | . | TRBJ1-5
CASSRTDREGTQYF | TRBV28 | . | TRBJ2-5
CATSRDGNSLLHF | TRBV10-3 | . | TRBJ1-6
CASSIDGTGDYEQYF | TRBV11-2 | TRBD1 | TRBJ2-7
CASSSRVAGGYEQYF | TRBV5-1 | TRBD2 | TRBJ2-7
CASSTGRGEQCF | TRBV5-5 | . | TRBJ2-7
CASSFVALAGGPWEEQYF | TRBV7-2 | TRBD2 | TRBJ2-7
CATQAKTRGQETQYF | TRBV15 | . | TRBJ2-5
CASSSWTGRGGETQYF | TRBV7-2 | TRBD1 | TRBJ2-5
CASSPDGGTYEQYF | TRBV7-9 | . | TRBJ2-7
CASSESLEADAQYF | TRBV10-2 | . | TRBJ2-3